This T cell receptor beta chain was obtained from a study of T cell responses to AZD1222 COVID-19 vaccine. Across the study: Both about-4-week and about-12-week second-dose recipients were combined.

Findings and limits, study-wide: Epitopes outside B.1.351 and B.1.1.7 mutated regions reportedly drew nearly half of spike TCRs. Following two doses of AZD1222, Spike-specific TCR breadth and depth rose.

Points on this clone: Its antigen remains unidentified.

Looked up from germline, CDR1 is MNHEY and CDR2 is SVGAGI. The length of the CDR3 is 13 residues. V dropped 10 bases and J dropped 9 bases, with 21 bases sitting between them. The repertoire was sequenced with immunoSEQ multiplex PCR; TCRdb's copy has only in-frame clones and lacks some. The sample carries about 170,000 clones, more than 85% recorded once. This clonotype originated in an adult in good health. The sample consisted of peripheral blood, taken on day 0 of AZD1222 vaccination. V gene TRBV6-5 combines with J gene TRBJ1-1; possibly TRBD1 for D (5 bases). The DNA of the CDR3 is TGTGCCACCTATGTAGGGACCTACCCGAAAGCTTTCTTT. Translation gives CATYVGTYPKAFF.